One sample yielded the 12 T cell receptor beta chains listed below, sequenced in a study of blood T cell repertoires in COVID-19. Clones were read by immunoSEQ multiplex PCR, and TCRdb kept only the in-frame ones, dropping some. The sample includes about 180,000 clones, approximately 89% of them seen just once. Sequenced material: PBMCs or T cells enriched from blood (not recorded which). Receptor source: a woman aged 40 to 50 with acute COVID-19.

The chain combines TRBV7-3 with TRBJ2-3; the match to TRBD2 covers 7 bases. CDR1 and CDR2 (germline): SGHTA, FQGTGA. CDR3 size: 14 residues. Losses at the gene ends were 1 base for V and 3 bases for J; bases not matched to a gene: 1. The chain's CDR3 is CASSLSGGTDTQYF. CDR3 coding DNA: TGTGCCAGCAGCTTAAGCGGGGGAACAGATACGCAGTATTTT. Supplemented by reference TRBV7-3 and TRBJ2-3, the full variable domain reads GAGVSQTPSNKVTEKGKYVELRCDPISGHTALYWYRQSLGQGPEFLIYFQGTGAADDSGLPNDRFFAVRPEGSVSTLKIQRTERGDSAVYLCASSLSGGTDTQYFGPGTRLTVL.

The chain links TRBV7-8 to TRBJ2-7; 10 bases align to TRBD1. V lost 5 bases, J lost 4 bases, and 2 bases stayed unmatched. The length of the CDR3 is 13 residues. Germline V gene data show CDR1 as SGHVS and CDR2 as FQNEAQ. CDR3 residues: CASSKDRGYEQYF. DNA for the CDR3: TGTGCCAGCAGCAAGGACAGGGGGTACGAGCAGTACTTC.

The rearrangement uses TRBV7-3 and TRBJ2-5; tentative D call: TRBD2 (6 bases). Germline values: CDR1 SGHTA, CDR2 FQGTGA. The CDR3 contains 13 residues. Trimming cost V 4 bases and J 5 bases, with 11 bases left between them. CDR3 in amino acids: CASSYAAGETQYF. CDR3 nucleotides: TGTGCCAGCAGCTACGCGGCGGGGGAGACCCAGTACTTC. Together with reference TRBV7-3 and TRBJ2-5, the CDR3 gives the full variable domain: GAGVSQTPSNKVTEKGKYVELRCDPISGHTALYWYRQSLGQGPEFLIYFQGTGAADDSGLPNDRFFAVRPEGSVSTLKIQRTERGDSAVYLCASSYAAGETQYFGPGTRLLVL.

The sample holds one count of this clone. The junction differs from germline at one of its ends, possibly a read error. This rearrangement joins TRBV28 to TRBJ1-4; no clear D gene. CDR3 size: 12 residues. Germline values: CDR1 MDHEN, CDR2 SYDVKM. CDR3 protein: CASSLFLEATPF. The CDR3 bases are TGTGCCAGCAGCCTATTTCTGGAGGCCACGCCATTT.

This clone was found a few times. The gene calls are TRBV21-1 and TRBJ2-7; the D call in the table, TRBD1, was not verified against the DNA. TRBV21-1 is termed a pseudogene. CDR3 length: 14 residues. CDR3 in DNA: TGTGCCAGCAGCGTACAGGAAAACTCCTACGAGCAGTACTTC. This translates into CASSVQENSYEQYF.

The chain carries TRBV9 and TRBJ1-6; possibly TRBD1 for D (6 bases). Trimming shortened V by 0 bases and J by 3 bases, and 19 bases separated the two germline ends. Germline assignment: CDR1 SGDLS and CDR2 YYNGEE. CDR3 length equals 19 residues. CDR3 coding DNA: TGTGCCAGCAGCGTAGTGAAGAGGGGGGGGACGCTCTATAATTCACCCCTCCACTTT. Residues: CASSVVKRGGTLYNSPLHF.

In this sample, this clone turned up once. V is TRBV19 and J is TRBJ2-7, with a tentative D call TRBD1 (6 bases). This CDR3 comprises 16 residues. The germline gives CDR1 LNHDA, CDR2 SQIVND (reference sequence). Trimming shortened V by 4 bases and J by 7 bases, and 23 bases separated the two germline ends. The CDR3: CASSTSPGRAQGEQYF. CDR3 nucleotide sequence: TGTGCCAGTAGTACGTCCCCGGGGCGGGCCCAGGGGGAGCAGTACTTC.

This clone was detected only once. V and J are TRBV9 and TRBJ2-5; 14 nucleotides line up with TRBD2. V lost 2 bases and J lost 4; bases outside the gene matches: 4. The CDR3 is 16 residues long. Germline values: CDR1 SGDLS, CDR2 YYNGEE. Here the CDR3 reads CASSVGTSGRIETQYF. DNA of the CDR3: TGTGCCAGCAGCGTTGGGACTAGCGGGAGAATAGAGACCCAGTACTTC.

V gene TRBV9 combines with J gene TRBJ2-2; 8 nucleotides align to TRBD2. Germline-derived CDR1 and CDR2 are SGDLS and YYNGEE. Losses at the gene ends were 0 bases for V and 6 bases for J; bases not matched to a gene: 10. This CDR3 region has 17 residues. CDR3 coding DNA: TGTGCCAGCAGCGTAGGGGGTAGCGGGATATGGTCCGGGGAGCTGTTTTTT. Translated, it gives CASSVGGSGIWSGELFF.

The chain recombines TRBV25-1 with TRBJ1-1; 7 nucleotides agree with TRBD1. Germline lookup yields CDR1 MGHDK and CDR2 SYGVNS. Trimming at V came to 3 bases and at J to 3 bases, leaving 7 bases not matched to a gene. The CDR3 consists of 15 residues. CDR3 residues: CASSDRDREDTEAFF. The CDR3 DNA follows: TGTGCCAGCAGTGACCGTGACAGGGAAGACACTGAAGCTTTCTTT.

The V gene is TRBV15, the J gene TRBJ1-5; 8 positions match TRBD1. The CDR3 extends over 16 amino acids. Germline assignment: CDR1 LNHNV and CDR2 YYDKDF (reference sequence). The trim removed 0 bases at V and 6 bases at J, leaving 7 bases unmatched. The CDR3 region has the DNA TGTGCCACCAGCAGAGAGTATGCAGGGGGCAGTCAGCCCCAGCATTTT. Its translation is CATSREYAGGSQPQHF.

CDR3 protein: CASSLRTSETGELFF. As DNA, the CDR3 is TGCGCCAGCAGCTTACGGACTAGCGAGACCGGGGAGCTGTTTTTT. The chain joins TRBV5-1 to TRBJ2-2; 9 bases agree with TRBD2. V was clipped by 2 bases and J by 5 bases; unmatched bases: 4. Germline CDR1 SGHRS, CDR2 YFSETQ. The CDR3 is 15 amino acids. The whole variable domain, filled in from reference TRBV5-1 and TRBJ2-2, reads KAGVTQTPRYLIKTRGQQVTLSCSPISGHRSVSWYQQTPGQGLQFLFEYFSETQRNKGNFPGRFSGRQFSNSRSEMNVSTLELGDSALYLCASSLRTSETGELFFGEGSRLTVL.